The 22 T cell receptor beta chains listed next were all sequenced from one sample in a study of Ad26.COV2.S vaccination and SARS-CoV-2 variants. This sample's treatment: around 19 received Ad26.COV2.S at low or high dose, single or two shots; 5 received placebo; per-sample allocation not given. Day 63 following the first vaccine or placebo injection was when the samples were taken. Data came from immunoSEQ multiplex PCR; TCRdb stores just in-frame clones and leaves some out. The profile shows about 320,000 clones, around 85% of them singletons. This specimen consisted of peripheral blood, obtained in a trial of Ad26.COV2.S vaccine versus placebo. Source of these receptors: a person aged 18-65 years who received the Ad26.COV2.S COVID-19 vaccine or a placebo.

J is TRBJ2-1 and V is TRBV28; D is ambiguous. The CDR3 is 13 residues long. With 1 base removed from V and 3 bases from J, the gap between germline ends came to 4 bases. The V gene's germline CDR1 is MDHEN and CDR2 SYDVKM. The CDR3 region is CASSLSVYNEQFF. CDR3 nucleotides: TGTGCCAGCAGTTTATCGGTCTACAATGAGCAGTTCTTC.

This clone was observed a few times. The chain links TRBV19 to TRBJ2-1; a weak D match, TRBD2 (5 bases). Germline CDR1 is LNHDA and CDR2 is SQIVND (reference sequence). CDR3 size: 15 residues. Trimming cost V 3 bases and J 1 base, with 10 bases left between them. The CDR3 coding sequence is TGTGCCAGTAGTATCCGGGGTCAGTCCTACAATGAGCAGTTCTTC. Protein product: CASSIRGQSYNEQFF.

CDR3 sequence: CASSTLSPTDTQYF. CDR3 bases: TGCGCCAGCAGCACCTTATCTCCCACAGATACGCAGTATTTT. This chain links TRBV5-1 with TRBJ2-3, with D hard to call. This CDR3 has 14 amino acids. Germline assignment: CDR1 SGHRS and CDR2 YFSETQ. V lost 4 bases and J lost 2, with 11 bases in between.

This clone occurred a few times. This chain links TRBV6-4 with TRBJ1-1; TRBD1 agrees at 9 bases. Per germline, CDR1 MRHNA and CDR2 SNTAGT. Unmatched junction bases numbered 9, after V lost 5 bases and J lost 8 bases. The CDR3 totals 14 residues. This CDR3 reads CASSPRDRAGEAFF. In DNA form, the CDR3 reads TGTGCCAGCAGTCCCCGGGACAGGGCTGGGGAAGCTTTCTTT.

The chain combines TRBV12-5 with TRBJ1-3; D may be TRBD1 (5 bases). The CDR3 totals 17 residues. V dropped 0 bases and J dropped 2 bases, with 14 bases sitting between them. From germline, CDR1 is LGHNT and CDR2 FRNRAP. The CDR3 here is CASGLVSGPTPGNTIYF. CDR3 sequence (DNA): TGTGCTAGTGGTTTGGTATCGGGGCCCACCCCTGGAAACACCATATATTTT.

CDR3 nucleotide sequence: TGTGCCAGCAGCCCGCGTTTGGACAATCAGCCCCAGCATTTT. Translation gives CASSPRLDNQPQHF. J is TRBJ1-5 and V is TRBV11-3; D gene uncertain. In germline, CDR1 is SGHNT, CDR2 YENEEA. The V end was cut by 5 bases, the J end by 3 bases, with 11 bases between. The CDR3 has 14 residues.

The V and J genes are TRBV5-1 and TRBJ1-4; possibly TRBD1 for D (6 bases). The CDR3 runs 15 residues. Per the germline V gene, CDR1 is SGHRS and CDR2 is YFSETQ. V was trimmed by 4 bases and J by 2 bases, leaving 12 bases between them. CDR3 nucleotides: TGCGCCAGCAGCCGAGGGGGTGTGACTAATGAAAAACTGTTTTTT. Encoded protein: CASSRGGVTNEKLFF.

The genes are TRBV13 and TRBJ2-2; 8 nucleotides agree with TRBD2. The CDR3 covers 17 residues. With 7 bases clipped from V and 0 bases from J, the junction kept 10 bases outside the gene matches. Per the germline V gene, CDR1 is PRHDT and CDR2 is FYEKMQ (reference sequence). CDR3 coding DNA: TGTGCCAGCAACGTCTGGGGTAGCGGGGCGAACACCGGGGAGCTGTTTTTT. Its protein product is CASNVWGSGANTGELFF.

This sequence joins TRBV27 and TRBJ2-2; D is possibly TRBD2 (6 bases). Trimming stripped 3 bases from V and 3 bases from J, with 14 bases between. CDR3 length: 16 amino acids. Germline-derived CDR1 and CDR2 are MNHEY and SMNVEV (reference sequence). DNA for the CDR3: TGTGCCAGCAGTTTCCCCGGGGGAGCGGACACCGGGGAGCTGTTTTTT. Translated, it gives CASSFPGGADTGELFF.

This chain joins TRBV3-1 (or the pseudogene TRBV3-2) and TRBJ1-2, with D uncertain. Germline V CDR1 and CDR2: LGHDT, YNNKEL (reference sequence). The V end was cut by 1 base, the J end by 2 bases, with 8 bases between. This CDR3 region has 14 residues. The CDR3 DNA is TGTGCCAGCAGCCAAGGACATACCAACTATGGCTACACCTTC. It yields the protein CASSQGHTNYGYTF.

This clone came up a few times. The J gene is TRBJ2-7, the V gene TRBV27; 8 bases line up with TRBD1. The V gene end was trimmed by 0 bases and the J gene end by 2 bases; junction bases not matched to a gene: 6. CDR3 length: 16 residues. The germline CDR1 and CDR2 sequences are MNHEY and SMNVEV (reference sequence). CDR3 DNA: TGTGCCAGCAGTTTATCAGGACAGGGTAGGGCCTACGAGCAGTACTTC. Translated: CASSLSGQGRAYEQYF.

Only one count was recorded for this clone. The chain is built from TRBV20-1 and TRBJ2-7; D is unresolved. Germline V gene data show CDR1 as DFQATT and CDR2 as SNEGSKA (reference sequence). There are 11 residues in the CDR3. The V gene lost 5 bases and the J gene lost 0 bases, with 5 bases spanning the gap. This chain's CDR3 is CSAVTSYEQYF. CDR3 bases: TGCAGTGCTGTGACCTCCTACGAGCAGTACTTC.

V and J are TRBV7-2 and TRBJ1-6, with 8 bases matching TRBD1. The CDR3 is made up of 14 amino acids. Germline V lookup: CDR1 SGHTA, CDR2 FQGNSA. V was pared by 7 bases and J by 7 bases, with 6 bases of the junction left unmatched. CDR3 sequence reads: CASNRGVTNSPLHF. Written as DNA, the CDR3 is TGTGCCAGCAACAGGGGGGTAACGAATTCACCCCTCCACTTT.

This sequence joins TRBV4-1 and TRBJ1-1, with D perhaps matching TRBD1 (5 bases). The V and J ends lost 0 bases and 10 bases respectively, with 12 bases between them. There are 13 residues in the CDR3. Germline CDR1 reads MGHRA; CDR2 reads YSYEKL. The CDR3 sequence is CASSQDRGLRAFF. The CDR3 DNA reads TGCGCCAGCAGCCAAGATCGGGGGTTGAGAGCTTTCTTT.

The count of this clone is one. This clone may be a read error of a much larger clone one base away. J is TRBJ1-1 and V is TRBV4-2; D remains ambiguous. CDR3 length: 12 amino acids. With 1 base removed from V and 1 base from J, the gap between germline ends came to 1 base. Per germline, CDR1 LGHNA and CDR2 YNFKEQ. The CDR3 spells CASSQGNTEAFF. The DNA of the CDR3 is TGTGCCAGCAGCCAAGGGAACACTGAAGCTTTCTTT.

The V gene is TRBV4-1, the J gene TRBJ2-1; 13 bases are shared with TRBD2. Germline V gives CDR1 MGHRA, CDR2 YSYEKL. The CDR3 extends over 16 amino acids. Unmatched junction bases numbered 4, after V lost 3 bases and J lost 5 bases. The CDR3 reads CASSHPTSGGNNEQFF. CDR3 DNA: TGCGCCAGCAGCCATCCGACTAGCGGGGGGAACAATGAGCAGTTCTTC.

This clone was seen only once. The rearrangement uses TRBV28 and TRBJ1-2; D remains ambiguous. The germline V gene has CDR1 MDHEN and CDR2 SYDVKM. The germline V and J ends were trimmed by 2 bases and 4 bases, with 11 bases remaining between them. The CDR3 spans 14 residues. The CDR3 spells CASSLQQPFYGYTF. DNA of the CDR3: TGTGCCAGCAGTTTACAGCAACCTTTCTATGGCTACACCTTC.

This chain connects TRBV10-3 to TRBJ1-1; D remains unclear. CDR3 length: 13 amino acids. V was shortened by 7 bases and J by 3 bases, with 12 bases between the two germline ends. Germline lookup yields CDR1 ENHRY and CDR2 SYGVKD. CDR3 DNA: TGTGCCATCACCGAGACTCTGGACACTGAAGCTTTCTTT. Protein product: CAITETLDTEAFF.

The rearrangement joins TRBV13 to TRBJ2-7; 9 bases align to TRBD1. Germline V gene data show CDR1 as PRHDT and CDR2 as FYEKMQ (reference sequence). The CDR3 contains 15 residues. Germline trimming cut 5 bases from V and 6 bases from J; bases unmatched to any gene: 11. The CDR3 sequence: CASSEVGTGFVEQYF. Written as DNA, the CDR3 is TGTGCCAGCAGCGAGGTGGGGACAGGGTTCGTCGAGCAGTACTTC. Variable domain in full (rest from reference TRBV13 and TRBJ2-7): AAGVIQSPRHLIKEKRETATLKCYPIPRHDTVYWYQQGPGQDPQFLISFYEKMQSDKGSIPDRFSAQQFSDYHSELNMSSLELGDSALYFCASSEVGTGFVEQYFGPGTRLTVT.

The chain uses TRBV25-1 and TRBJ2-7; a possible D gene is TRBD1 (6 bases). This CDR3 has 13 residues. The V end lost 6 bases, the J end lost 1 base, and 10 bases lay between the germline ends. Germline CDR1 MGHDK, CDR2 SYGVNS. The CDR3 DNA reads TGTGCCAGCAGAGGGACATTATCCTACGAGCAGTACTTC. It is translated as CASRGTLSYEQYF.

The chain's CDR3 is CASTPRTGEGRTGELFF. CDR3 DNA: TGTGCCAGCACACCAAGGACAGGGGAAGGTCGCACCGGGGAGCTGTTTTTT. This chain connects TRBV11-3 to TRBJ2-2, with TRBD1 matching 9 bases. This CDR3 is 17 amino acids long. Germline V gene data show CDR1 as SGHNT and CDR2 as YENEEA. With V trimmed by 7 bases and J by 4 bases, 13 bases remained unmatched.

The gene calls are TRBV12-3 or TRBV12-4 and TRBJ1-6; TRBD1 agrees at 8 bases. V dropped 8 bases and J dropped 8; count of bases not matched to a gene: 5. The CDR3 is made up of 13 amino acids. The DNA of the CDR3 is TGTGCCAGCCGCGGACAGGGTTATTCACCCCTCCACTTT. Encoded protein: CASRGQGYSPLHF.